The clone carrying this T cell receptor beta chain has a single count. The sample originates from a study of blood T cell repertoires in COVID-19. Study context: Acute and convalescent COVID-19 samples came from the United States, Italy and Spain.

This table comes from immunoSEQ multiplex PCR, and its TCRdb copy is limited to in-frame clones, with some not included. The table lists around 200,000 clones, about nine tenths of them singletons, with 0.65% to 0.85% in the top ten. This clonotype was sampled from a man in his forties with acute or convalescent COVID-19. Sample: peripheral blood.

CDR3 in amino acids: CASSLRGRGVTGELFF. The CDR3 DNA is TGCGCCAGCAGCTTGAGGGGGCGCGGGGTCACCGGGGAGCTGTTTTTT. The rearrangement joins TRBV5-1 to TRBJ2-2; D might be TRBD1 (7 bases). With 1 base removed from V and 4 bases from J, the gap between germline ends came to 14 bases. The CDR3 consists of 16 residues. Germline V gives CDR1 SGHRS, CDR2 YFSETQ. Supplemented by reference TRBV5-1 and TRBJ2-2, the full variable domain reads KAGVTQTPRYLIKTRGQQVTLSCSPISGHRSVSWYQQTPGQGLQFLFEYFSETQRNKGNFPGRFSGRQFSNSRSEMNVSTLELGDSALYLCASSLRGRGVTGELFFGEGSRLTVL.